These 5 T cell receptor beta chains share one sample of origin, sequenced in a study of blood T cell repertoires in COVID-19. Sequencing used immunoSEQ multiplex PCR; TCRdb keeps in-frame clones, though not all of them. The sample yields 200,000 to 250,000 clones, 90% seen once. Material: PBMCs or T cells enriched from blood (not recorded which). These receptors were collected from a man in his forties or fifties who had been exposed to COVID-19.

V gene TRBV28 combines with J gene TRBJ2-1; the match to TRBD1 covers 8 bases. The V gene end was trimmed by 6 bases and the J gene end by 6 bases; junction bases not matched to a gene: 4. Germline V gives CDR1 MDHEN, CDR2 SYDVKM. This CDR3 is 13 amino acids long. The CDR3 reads CASRTGQGNEQFF. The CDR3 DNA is TGTGCCAGCAGGACTGGACAGGGCAATGAGCAGTTCTTC.

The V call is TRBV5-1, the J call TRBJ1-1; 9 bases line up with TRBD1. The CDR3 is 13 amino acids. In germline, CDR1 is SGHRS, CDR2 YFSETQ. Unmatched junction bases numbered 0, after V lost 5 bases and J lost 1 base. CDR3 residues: CASRGQGNTEAFF. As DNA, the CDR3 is TGCGCCAGCAGGGGACAGGGGAACACTGAAGCTTTCTTT. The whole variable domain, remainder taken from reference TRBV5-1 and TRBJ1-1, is KAGVTQTPRYLIKTRGQQVTLSCSPISGHRSVSWYQQTPGQGLQFLFEYFSETQRNKGNFPGRFSGRQFSNSRSEMNVSTLELGDSALYLCASRGQGNTEAFFGQGTRLTVV.

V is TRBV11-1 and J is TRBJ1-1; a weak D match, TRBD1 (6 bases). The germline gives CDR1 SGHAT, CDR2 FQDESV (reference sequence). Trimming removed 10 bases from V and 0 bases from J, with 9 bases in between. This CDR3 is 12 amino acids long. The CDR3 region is CATGQLNTEAFF. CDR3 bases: TGTGCCACAGGACAGCTGAACACTGAAGCTTTCTTT. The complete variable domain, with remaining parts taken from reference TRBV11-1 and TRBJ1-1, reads EAEVAQSPRYKITEKSQAVAFWCDPISGHATLYWYRQILGQGPELLVQFQDESVVDDSQLPKDRFSAERLKGVDSTLKIQPAELGDSAMYLCATGQLNTEAFFGQGTRLTVV.

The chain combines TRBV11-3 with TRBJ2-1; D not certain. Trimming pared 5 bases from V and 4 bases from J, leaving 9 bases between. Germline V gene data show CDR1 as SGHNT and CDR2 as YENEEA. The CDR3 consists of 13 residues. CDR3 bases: TGTGCCAGCAGCCATATAGCTTACAATGAGCAGTTCTTC. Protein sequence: CASSHIAYNEQFF.

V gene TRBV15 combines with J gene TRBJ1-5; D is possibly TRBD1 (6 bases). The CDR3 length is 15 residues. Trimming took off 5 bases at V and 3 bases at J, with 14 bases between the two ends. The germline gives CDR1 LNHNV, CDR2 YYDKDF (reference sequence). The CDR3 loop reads CATSFGRGLNQPQHF. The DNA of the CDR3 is TGTGCCACCAGCTTCGGCAGGGGCCTCAATCAGCCCCAGCATTTT.